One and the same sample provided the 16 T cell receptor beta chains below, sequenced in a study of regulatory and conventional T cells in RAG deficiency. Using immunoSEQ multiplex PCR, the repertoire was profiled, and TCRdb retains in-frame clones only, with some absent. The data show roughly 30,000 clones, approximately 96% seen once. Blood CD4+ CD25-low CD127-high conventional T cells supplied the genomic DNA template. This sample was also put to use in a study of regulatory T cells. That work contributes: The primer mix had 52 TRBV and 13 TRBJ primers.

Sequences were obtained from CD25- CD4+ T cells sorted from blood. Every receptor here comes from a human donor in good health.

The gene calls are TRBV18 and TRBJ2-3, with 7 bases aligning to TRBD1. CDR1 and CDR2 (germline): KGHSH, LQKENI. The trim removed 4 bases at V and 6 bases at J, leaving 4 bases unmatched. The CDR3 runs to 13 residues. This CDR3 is CASSLTGTDTQYF. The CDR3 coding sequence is TGTGCCAGCTCACTGACAGGGACGGATACGCAGTATTTT.

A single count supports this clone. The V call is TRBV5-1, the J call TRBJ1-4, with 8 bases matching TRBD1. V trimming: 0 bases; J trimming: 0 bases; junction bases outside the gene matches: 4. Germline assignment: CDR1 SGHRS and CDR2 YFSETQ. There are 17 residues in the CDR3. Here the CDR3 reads CASSLGPQGATNEKLFF. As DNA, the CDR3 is TGCGCCAGCAGCTTGGGGCCACAGGGGGCAACTAATGAAAAACTGTTTTTT.

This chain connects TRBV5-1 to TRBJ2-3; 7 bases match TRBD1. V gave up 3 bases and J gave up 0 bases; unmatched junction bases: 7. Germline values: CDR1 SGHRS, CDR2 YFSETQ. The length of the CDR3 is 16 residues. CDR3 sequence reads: CASSSTDRTSTDTQYF. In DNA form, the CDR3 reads TGCGCCAGCAGCTCGACGGACAGGACTAGCACAGATACGCAGTATTTT.

CDR3 loop: CASSIGQGNYEQYF. The CDR3 DNA reads as TGTGCCAGCAGCATAGGACAGGGAAACTACGAGCAGTACTTC. The chain combines TRBV5-4 with TRBJ2-7; 8 bases are a match to TRBD1. Trimming cost V 4 bases and J 3 bases; bases outside gene matches: 6. Germline-derived CDR1 and CDR2 are SGHNT and YYREEE (reference sequence). There are 14 residues in the CDR3. The full variable domain, in which reference TRBV5-4 and TRBJ2-7 provide the parts outside the CDR3, is ETGVTQSPTHLIKTRGQQVTLRCSSQSGHNTVSWYQQALGQGPQFIFQYYREEENGRGNFPPRFSGLQFPNYSSELNVNALELDDSALYLCASSIGQGNYEQYFGPGTRLTVT.

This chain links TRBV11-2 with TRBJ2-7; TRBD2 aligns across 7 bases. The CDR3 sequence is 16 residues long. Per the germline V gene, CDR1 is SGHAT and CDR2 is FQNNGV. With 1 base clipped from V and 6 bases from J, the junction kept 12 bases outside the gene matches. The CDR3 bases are TGTGCCAGCAGCTTAGTGGCCCTAAGCGGGAAAGGCGAGCAGTACTTC. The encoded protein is CASSLVALSGKGEQYF.

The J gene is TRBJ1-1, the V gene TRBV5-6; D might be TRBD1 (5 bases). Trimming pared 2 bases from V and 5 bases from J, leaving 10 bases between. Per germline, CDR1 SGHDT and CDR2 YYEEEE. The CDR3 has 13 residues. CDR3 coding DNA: TGTGCCAGCAGCTTAAGTAGGGGTACTGAAGCTTTCTTT. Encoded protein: CASSLSRGTEAFF.

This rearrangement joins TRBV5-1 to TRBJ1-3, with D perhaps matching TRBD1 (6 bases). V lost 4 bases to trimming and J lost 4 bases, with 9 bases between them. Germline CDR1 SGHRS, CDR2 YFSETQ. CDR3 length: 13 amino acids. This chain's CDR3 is CASSRDRGNTIYF. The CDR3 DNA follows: TGCGCCAGCAGCAGAGACAGGGGAAACACCATATATTTT.

The CDR3 DNA reads as TGTGCCAGCAGCTTGTCACGGGGGGAAGAGACCCAGTACTTC. Amino acids: CASSLSRGEETQYF. This chain joins TRBV5-6 and TRBJ2-5, with 7 bases lining up with TRBD2. The germline gives CDR1 SGHDT, CDR2 YYEEEE. V lost 1 base and J lost 3; bases outside the gene matches: 3. There are 14 residues in the CDR3. The full variable domain, completed using reference TRBV5-6 and TRBJ2-5, is DAGVTQSPTHLIKTRGQQVTLRCSPKSGHDTVSWYQQALGQGPQFIFQYYEEEERQRGNFPDRFSGHQFPNYSSELNVNALLLGDSALYLCASSLSRGEETQYFGPGTRLLVL.

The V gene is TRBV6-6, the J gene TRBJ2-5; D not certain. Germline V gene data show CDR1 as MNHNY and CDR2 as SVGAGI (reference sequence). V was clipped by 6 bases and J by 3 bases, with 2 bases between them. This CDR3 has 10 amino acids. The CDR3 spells CASSKETQYF. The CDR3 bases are TGTGCCAGCAGCAAAGAGACCCAGTACTTC.

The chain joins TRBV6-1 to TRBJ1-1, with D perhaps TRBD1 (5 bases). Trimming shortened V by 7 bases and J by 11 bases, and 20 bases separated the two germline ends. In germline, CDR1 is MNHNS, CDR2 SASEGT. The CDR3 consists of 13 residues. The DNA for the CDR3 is TGTGCCAGCACCTTTACTGGGTCTCGGGGGGCTTTCTTT. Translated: CASTFTGSRGAFF.

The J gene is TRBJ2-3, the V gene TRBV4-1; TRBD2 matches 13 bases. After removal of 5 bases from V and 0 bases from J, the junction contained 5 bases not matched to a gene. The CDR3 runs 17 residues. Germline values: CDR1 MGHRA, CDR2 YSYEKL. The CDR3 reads CASSARLAGGSTDTQYF. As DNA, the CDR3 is TGCGCCAGCAGCGCCCGACTAGCGGGAGGAAGCACAGATACGCAGTATTTT.

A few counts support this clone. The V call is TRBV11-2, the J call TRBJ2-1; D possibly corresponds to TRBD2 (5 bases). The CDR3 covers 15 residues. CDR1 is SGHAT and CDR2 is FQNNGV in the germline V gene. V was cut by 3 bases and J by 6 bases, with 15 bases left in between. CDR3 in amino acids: CASSLTSGSGNEQFF. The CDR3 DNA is TGTGCCAGCAGCTTGACTTCGGGAAGCGGCAATGAGCAGTTCTTC.

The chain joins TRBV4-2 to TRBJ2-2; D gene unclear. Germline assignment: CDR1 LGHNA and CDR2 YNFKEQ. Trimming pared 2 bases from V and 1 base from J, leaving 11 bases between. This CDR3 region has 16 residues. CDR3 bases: TGTGCCAGCAGCCAAATAATGGGCATGAACACCGGGGAGCTGTTTTTT. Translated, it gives CASSQIMGMNTGELFF.

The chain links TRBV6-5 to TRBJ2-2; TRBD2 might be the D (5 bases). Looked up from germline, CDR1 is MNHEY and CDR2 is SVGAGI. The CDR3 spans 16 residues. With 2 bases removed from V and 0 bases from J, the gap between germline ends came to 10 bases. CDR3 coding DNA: TGTGCCAGCAGTTACCGGGATACAGCGAACACCGGGGAGCTGTTTTTT. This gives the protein CASSYRDTANTGELFF.

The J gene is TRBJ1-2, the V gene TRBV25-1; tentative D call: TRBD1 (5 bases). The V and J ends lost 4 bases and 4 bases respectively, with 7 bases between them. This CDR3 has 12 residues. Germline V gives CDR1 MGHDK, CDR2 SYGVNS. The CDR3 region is CASSVDSYGYTF. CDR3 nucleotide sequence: TGTGCCAGCAGTGTAGACAGCTATGGCTACACCTTC.

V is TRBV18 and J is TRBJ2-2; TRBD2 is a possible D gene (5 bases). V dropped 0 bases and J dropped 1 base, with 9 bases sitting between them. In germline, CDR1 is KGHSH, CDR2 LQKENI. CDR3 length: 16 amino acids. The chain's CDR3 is CASSPPGGLNTGELFF. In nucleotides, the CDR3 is TGTGCCAGCTCACCACCGGGCGGGTTGAACACCGGGGAGCTGTTTTTT.